These T cell receptor beta chains were read from a single sample in a study of early T cells in non-severe SARS-CoV-2 infection. TCRdb called the 5' RACE reads again in MiXCR, with one record for every CDR3 protein. Here the sample spans fewer than 110,000 distinct CDR3 sequences, 11% being singletons. The sequenced sample was whole blood. These receptors were taken from an adult who was a healthcare worker with PCR-confirmed SARS-CoV-2 infection or an uninfected control (not recorded which). CDR3s include the opening cysteine and the closing phenylalanine or tryptophan. A D gene is named only where the DNA matches it firmly. Where a row states a size, it is once, few, many or the class of an expanded clone; other rows omit it.

v_gene	j_gene	abundance	len	d_gene	CDR3aa	CDR3nt
TRBV5-1	TRBJ1-2	many	14	.	CASSPGQSDYGYTF	TGCGCCAGCAGCCCGGGCCAGAGTGACTATGGCTACACCTTC
TRBV9	TRBJ2-1	few	15	TRBD2	CASSVSGSLGNEQFF	TGTGCCAGCAGCGTTAGCGGGAGTCTGGGTAATGAGCAGTTCTTC
TRBV7-9	TRBJ2-4	few	14	.	CASSLGSRLNIQYF	TGTGCCAGCAGCTTAGGTAGTCGACTCAACATTCAGTACTTC
TRBV6-6	TRBJ1-4	few	12	.	CASSSDRGKLFF	TGTGCCAGCAGCAGTGATCGTGGAAAACTGTTTTTT
TRBV10-2	TRBJ2-1	.	15	TRBD2	CASNQGLAGVNEQFF	TGCGCCAGCAACCAAGGACTAGCGGGAGTTAATGAGCAGTTCTTC
TRBV7-9	TRBJ1-4	.	15	.	CASSQGSVTNEKLFF	TGTGCCAGCAGCCAAGGGTCGGTAACTAATGAAAAACTGTTTTTT
TRBV5-1	TRBJ1-3	.	16	.	CASSRHGGAEGNTIYF	TGCGCCAGCAGCCGACATGGGGGCGCGGAAGGAAACACCATATATTTT
TRBV20-1	TRBJ2-3	many	13	TRBD2	CSARGLATDTQYF	TGCAGTGCTAGGGGACTAGCAACAGATACGCAGTATTTT
TRBV29-1	TRBJ2-1	many	17	.	CSVEGTTDLVLYNEQFF	TGCAGCGTTGAAGGGACCACAGATCTCGTACTATACAATGAGCAGTTCTTC
TRBV28	TRBJ1-2	many	13	TRBD1	CASSRRGPYGYTF	TGTGCCAGCAGCCGTAGGGGGCCTTATGGCTACACCTTC
TRBV5-1	TRBJ2-7	.	16	TRBD2	CASSQLPGLGSDEQYF	TGCGCCAGCAGCCAACTTCCGGGACTAGGATCCGACGAGCAGTACTTC
TRBV2	TRBJ2-7	.	11	.	CASRITFEQYF	TGTGCCAGCAGAATCACGTTCGAGCAGTACTTC
TRBV11-2	TRBJ2-7	many	14	.	CASSLVAQSYEQYF	TGTGCCAGCAGCTTAGTGGCCCAAAGCTACGAGCAGTACTTC
TRBV6-5	TRBJ2-7	few	12	TRBD2	CASTSGRFEQYF	TGTGCCAGCACTAGCGGGAGGTTCGAGCAGTACTTC
TRBV5-1	TRBJ2-2	.	14	.	CASSLFRGAGELFF	TGCGCCAGCAGCTTGTTCAGGGGAGCCGGGGAGCTGTTTTTT
TRBV4-2	TRBJ1-4	few	17	TRBD1	CASSQDIAGQGGEKLFF	TGTGCCAGCAGCCAAGATATCGCGGGACAGGGAGGAGAAAAACTGTTTTTT
TRBV4-1	TRBJ1-1	few	16	TRBD1	CASSQGTGGGWTEAFF	TGCGCCAGCAGCCAGGGAACAGGGGGGGGCTGGACTGAAGCTTTCTTT
TRBV4-3	TRBJ1-4	many	12	.	CASSPYGRKLFF	TGCGCCAGCAGCCCATACGGGAGAAAACTGTTTTTT
TRBV11-2	TRBJ2-4	.	12	.	CASSQEGGIQYF	TGTGCCAGCAGCCAGGAGGGGGGCATTCAGTACTTC
TRBV20-1	TRBJ2-1	many	13	.	CSASPRAYNEQFF	TGCAGTGCTAGTCCCCGGGCCTACAATGAGCAGTTCTTC
TRBV29-1	TRBJ2-7	many	14	.	CSVAREGGIHEQYF	TGCAGCGTCGCTCGAGAAGGGGGGATCCACGAGCAGTACTTC
TRBV19	TRBJ1-2	.	14	.	CASSTDRRNYGYTF	TGTGCCAGTAGTACAGATCGGCGTAACTATGGCTACACCTTC
TRBV25-1	TRBJ1-1	once	15	.	CPSSELGHTNTEAFF	TGTCCCAGCAGTGAATTAGGACACACGAACACTGAAGCTTTCTTT
TRBV5-6	TRBJ2-6	.	17	.	CASTGQLVLSGANVLTF	TGTGCCAGCACAGGTCAACTCGTATTGTCTGGGGCCAACGTCCTGACTTTC
TRBV28	TRBJ2-1	few	15	TRBD2	CASSKAGGPYNEQFF	TGTGCCAGCTCCAAAGCGGGAGGGCCCTACAATGAGCAGTTCTTC
TRBV20-1	TRBJ1-4	.	13	.	CSVRSATNEKLFF	TGCAGTGTGCGGAGCGCAACTAATGAAAAACTGTTTTTT
TRBV28	TRBJ2-7	.	15	TRBD2	CASRPTSASSYEQYF	TGTGCCAGCAGGCCTACTAGCGCAAGCTCCTACGAGCAGTACTTC
TRBV28	TRBJ2-5	.	13	.	CASNPGVQETQYF	TGTGCCAGCAACCCCGGCGTACAAGAGACCCAGTACTTC
TRBV7-9	TRBJ1-2	many	15	.	CASSLPTGNPYGYTF	TGTGCCAGCAGCTTACCCACAGGGAACCCCTATGGCTACACCTTC
TRBV2	TRBJ1-1	.	12	.	CASSGQNTEAFF	TGTGCCAGCAGTGGACAGAACACTGAAGCTTTCTTT
TRBV28	TRBJ2-1	.	15	TRBD1	CASSPPGQGYNEQFF	TGTGCCAGCAGTCCCCCGGGACAGGGATACAATGAGCAGTTCTTC
TRBV9	TRBJ2-7	few	14	.	CASSVAAGSYEQYF	TGTGCCAGCAGCGTAGCTGCAGGAAGCTACGAGCAGTACTTC
TRBV6-6	TRBJ2-3	few	13	.	CASSYIDTDTQYF	TGTGCCAGCAGTTACATTGACACAGATACGCAGTATTTT
TRBV5-6	TRBJ2-3	few	19	TRBD2	CASSLRSRVTSGATDTQYF	TGTGCCAGCAGCTTGAGGTCTAGGGTAACTAGCGGGGCCACAGATACGCAGTATTTT
TRBV2	TRBJ2-5	many	14	.	CASSDLVGPETQYF	TGTGCCAGCAGTGATTTGGTCGGTCCGGAGACCCAGTACTTC
TRBV29-1	TRBJ2-3	few	15	TRBD2	CSLLRLAGAGDTQYF	TGCAGCTTACTCCGGTTAGCGGGGGCGGGAGATACGCAGTATTTT
TRBV2	TRBJ2-3	many	13	.	CASSVARTDTQYF	TGTGCCAGCAGTGTCGCACGCACAGATACGCAGTATTTT
TRBV7-2	TRBJ1-1	many	15	.	CASSLARGQNTEAFF	TGTGCCAGCAGCTTAGCGAGGGGCCAGAACACTGAAGCTTTCTTT
TRBV28	TRBJ2-1	many	16	TRBD2	CASSFAGVTRIGEQFF	TGTGCCAGCAGTTTCGCGGGAGTCACCCGGATTGGTGAGCAGTTCTTC
TRBV9	TRBJ1-5	many	14	.	CASSVGQGNQPQHF	TGTGCCAGCAGCGTAGGCCAGGGCAATCAGCCCCAGCATTTT
TRBV29-1	TRBJ2-3	few	13	.	CSVVVSSTDTQYF	TGCAGCGTCGTGGTTTCTAGCACAGATACGCAGTATTTT
TRBV2	TRBJ2-6	many	12	.	CASNSGANVLTF	TGTGCCAGCAACTCTGGGGCCAACGTCCTGACTTTC
TRBV20-1	TRBJ2-1	many	14	.	CSARIPLSGNEQFF	TGCAGTGCTAGGATCCCCCTAAGCGGCAATGAGCAGTTCTTC
TRBV7-8	TRBJ2-6	.	17	.	CASSLGWRYSGANVLTF	TGTGCCAGCAGCTTAGGTTGGCGGTACTCTGGGGCCAACGTCCTGACTTTC
TRBV28	TRBJ1-2	.	11	.	CASGADLGYTF	TGTGCCAGCGGGGCAGACTTGGGCTACACCTTC
TRBV2	TRBJ2-1	few	14	.	CASRTGGGYNEQFF	TGTGCCAGCAGGACAGGAGGAGGCTACAATGAGCAGTTCTTC
TRBV27	TRBJ2-1	many	18	TRBD2	CASRVIWPSSGRVNEQFF	TGTGCCAGCAGGGTTATCTGGCCCTCTAGCGGGAGGGTAAATGAGCAGTTCTTC
TRBV3-1	TRBJ2-7	few	14	.	CASSQDLAWYEQYF	TGTGCCAGCAGCCAAGATCTAGCGTGGTACGAGCAGTACTTC
TRBV28	TRBJ2-7	many	16	TRBD2	CASSPREGIQIYEQYF	TGTGCCAGCAGTCCCAGGGAGGGGATCCAGATCTACGAGCAGTACTTC
TRBV18	TRBJ1-4	few	13	.	CASSPSMNEKLFF	TGTGCCAGCTCACCGAGTATGAATGAAAAACTGTTTTTT
TRBV20-1	TRBJ1-4	many	11	.	CSARGGQKLFF	TGCAGTGCTAGAGGGGGACAAAAACTGTTTTTT
TRBV6-5	TRBJ2-4	many	16	.	CASSYSKGGHTNIQYF	TGTGCCAGCAGTTACTCGAAAGGGGGACACACAAACATTCAGTACTTC
TRBV28	TRBJ2-7	.	13	.	CASIGGSTYEQYF	TGTGCCAGCATTGGGGGCTCCACCTACGAGCAGTACTTC
TRBV20-1	TRBJ2-1	few	15	TRBD2	CSARVTSGKGNEQFF	TGCAGTGCTAGAGTCACTAGCGGGAAAGGCAATGAGCAGTTCTTC
TRBV11-2	TRBJ2-7	.	16	TRBD2	CASSRLPGLAGDEQYF	TGTGCCAGCAGCCGCTTACCGGGACTAGCGGGAGACGAGCAGTACTTC
TRBV11-3	TRBJ2-3	.	14	.	CASSLQGRTDTQYF	TGTGCCAGCAGCTTACAGGGGAGGACAGATACGCAGTATTTT
TRBV11-2	TRBJ2-1	many	13	.	CASSLEANSLPFF	TGTGCCAGCAGCTTAGAGGCGAACTCATTGCCGTTCTTC
TRBV28	TRBJ2-6	many	16	TRBD1	CASSFGQASGANVLTF	TGTGCCAGCAGCTTCGGACAGGCTTCGGGGGCCAACGTCCTGACTTTC
TRBV6-5	TRBJ2-5	.	15	.	CASSLPDWYQETQYF	TGTGCCAGCAGCCTACCAGACTGGTACCAAGAGACCCAGTACTTC
TRBV12-3/TRBV12-4	TRBJ2-5	many	13	.	CASRSTGKQTQYF	TGTGCCAGCAGGAGCACAGGGAAACAGACCCAGTACTTC